This T cell receptor (beta chain) was obtained from a study of memory CD8 T cells in hepatitis C reinfection. Study as a whole: Peak reinfection samples were taken 3 to 8 weeks after detection.

This clone came up a few times. Time point of the sample: peak reinfection, 3 to 8 weeks after reinfection detection. No in vitro expansion preceded TCR sequencing of the sorted cells. The Montreal HEPCO cohort supplied donors who inject drugs. V lost 3 bases and J 7 bases, leaving 9 bases between the germline ends. This CDR3 is 12 amino acids long. Looked up from germline, CDR1 is SNHLY and CDR2 is FYNNEI. The data were produced by immunoSEQ multiplex PCR, yet TCRdb's version contains in-frame clones alone and is incomplete. The table includes around 45,000 clones, roughly 88% detected once. This TCR came from a man aged 18 to 30 with hepatitis C virus infection. Sequencing was done on a sample of naive CD8+ T cells sorted from blood. This rearrangement joins TRBV2 to TRBJ1-2; the D is unclear. Here the CDR3 reads CASSDPGAGYTF. CDR3 nucleotides: TGTGCCAGCAGTGATCCGGGTGCTGGCTACACCTTC.